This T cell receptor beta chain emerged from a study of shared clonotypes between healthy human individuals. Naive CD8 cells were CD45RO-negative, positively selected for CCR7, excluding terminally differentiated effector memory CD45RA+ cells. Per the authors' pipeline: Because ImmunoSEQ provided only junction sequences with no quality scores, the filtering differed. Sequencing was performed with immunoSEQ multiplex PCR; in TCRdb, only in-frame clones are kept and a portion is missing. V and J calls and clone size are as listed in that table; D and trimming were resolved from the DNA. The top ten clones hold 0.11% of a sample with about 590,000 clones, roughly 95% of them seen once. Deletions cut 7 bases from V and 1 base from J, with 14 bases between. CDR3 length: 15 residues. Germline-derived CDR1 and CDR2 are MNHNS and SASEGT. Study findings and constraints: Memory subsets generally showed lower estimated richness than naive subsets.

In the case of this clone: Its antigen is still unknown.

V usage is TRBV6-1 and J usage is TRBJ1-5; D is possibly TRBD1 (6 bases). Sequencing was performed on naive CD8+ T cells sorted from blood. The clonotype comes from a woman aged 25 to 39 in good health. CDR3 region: CASMGFRGSNQPQHF. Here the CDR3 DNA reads TGTGCCAGCATGGGCTTCAGGGGCAGCAATCAGCCCCAGCATTTT.